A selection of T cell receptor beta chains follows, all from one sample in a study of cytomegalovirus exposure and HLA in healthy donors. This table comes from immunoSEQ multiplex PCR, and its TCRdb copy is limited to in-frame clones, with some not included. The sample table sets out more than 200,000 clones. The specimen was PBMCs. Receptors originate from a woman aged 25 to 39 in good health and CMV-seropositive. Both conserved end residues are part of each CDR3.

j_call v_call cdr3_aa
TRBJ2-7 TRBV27 CASRTRAEQYF
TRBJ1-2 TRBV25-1 CASSAGESYGYTF
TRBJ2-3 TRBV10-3 CAIRGTSGVTDTQYF
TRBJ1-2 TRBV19 CASSAHHSGGELNYGYTF
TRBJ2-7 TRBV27 CASSLWAGDEQYF
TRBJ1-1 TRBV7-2 CASSLASQNTEAFF
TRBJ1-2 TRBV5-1 CASSPMDRVGFYGYTF
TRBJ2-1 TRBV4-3 CASSQDRGGLANEQFF
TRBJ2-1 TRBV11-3 CASSLGFGGHEQFF
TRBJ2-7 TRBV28 CASSVQGSRDEQYF
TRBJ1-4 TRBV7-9 CASSWGHNEKLFF
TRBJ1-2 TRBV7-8 CASSPEVRVYGYTF
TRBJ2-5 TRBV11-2 CASRVSRETQYF
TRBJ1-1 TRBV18 CASSPRGQGGSEAFF